This record covers a single T cell receptor (beta chain). Original data processing: Quantification of nucleated cells was approximated via reference gene primer amplification. Using immunoSEQ multiplex PCR, the repertoire was profiled, and TCRdb retains in-frame clones only, with some absent. The V and J calls and clone size come from that table; D and trimming were worked out from the DNA. The sample yields fewer than 300,000 clones, about nine tenths seen once. These data are taken from a study of blood T cell repertoires in COVID-19. Overall study context: COVID-19 samples, acute and convalescent, were from the United States, Italy and Spain.

Seattle enrolled patients during active infection and tracked them longitudinally. This TCR came from a person aged 18 to 30 with COVID-19, enrolled during active disease. Specimen: peripheral blood.

The CDR3 loop reads CASSPTGSHIYNEQFF. The CDR3 DNA reads TGTGCCAGCAGCCCGACAGGGTCCCATATATACAATGAGCAGTTCTTC. V usage is TRBV12-1 and J usage is TRBJ2-1; the table's D call TRBD1 went unverified against the DNA. TRBV12-1 is flagged as a pseudogene. The CDR3 runs to 16 residues.